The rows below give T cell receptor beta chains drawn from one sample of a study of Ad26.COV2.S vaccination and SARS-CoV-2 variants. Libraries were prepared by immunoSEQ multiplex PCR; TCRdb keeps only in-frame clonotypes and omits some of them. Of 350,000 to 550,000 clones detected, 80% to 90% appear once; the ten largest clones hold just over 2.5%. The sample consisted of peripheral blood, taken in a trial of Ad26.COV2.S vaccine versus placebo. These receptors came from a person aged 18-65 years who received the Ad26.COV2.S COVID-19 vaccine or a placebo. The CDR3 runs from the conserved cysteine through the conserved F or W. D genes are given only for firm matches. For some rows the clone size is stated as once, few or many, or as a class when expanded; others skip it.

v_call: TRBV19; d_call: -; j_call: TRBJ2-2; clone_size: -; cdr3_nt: TGTGCCAGTAGTCCGAGGGGCAGGGAGAACACCGGGGAGCTGTTTTTT; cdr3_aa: CASSPRGRENTGELFF
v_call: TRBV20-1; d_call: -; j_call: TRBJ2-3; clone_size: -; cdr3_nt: TGCAGTGCCTGGGGAACAGATACGCAGTATTTT; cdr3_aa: CSAWGTDTQYF
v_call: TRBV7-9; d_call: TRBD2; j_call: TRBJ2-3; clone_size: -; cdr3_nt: TGTGCCAGCAGCTTAGCTAGCGGGGGGCCTCCCCGCACAGATACGCAGTATTTT; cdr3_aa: CASSLASGGPPRTDTQYF
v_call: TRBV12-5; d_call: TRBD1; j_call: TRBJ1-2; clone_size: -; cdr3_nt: TGTGCTAGTGGTTTGGGGCGACAGGGTGACGGCTACACCTTC; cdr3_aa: CASGLGRQGDGYTF
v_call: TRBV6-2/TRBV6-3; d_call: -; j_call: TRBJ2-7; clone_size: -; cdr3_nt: TGTGCCAGCAGTTACCCCCACAGGCTCGTTAGGGACGAGCAGTACTTC; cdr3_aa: CASSYPHRLVRDEQYF
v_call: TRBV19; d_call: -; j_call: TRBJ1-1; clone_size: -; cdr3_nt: TGTGCCAGTAGTCAGGAACACACTGAAGCTTTCTTT; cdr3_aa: CASSQEHTEAFF
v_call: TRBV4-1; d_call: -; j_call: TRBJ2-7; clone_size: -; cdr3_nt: TGCGCCAGCAGCCAAGGGTCAGGGGCCGGCGAGCAGTACTTC; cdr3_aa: CASSQGSGAGEQYF
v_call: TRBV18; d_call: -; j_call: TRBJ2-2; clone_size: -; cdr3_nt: TGTGCCAGCTCATCCTTCCCGGCCGCAGCTTCCAGGGAGCTGTTTTTT; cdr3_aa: CASSSFPAAASRELFF
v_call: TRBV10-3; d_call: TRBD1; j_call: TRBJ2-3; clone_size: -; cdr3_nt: TGTGCCATCAGGGCCGGGACAGGGGAAGATACGCAGTATTTT; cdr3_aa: CAIRAGTGEDTQYF
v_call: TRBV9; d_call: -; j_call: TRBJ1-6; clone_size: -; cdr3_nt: TGTGCCAGCAGCGTAGTTGGCAGAAGTTCACCCCTCCACTTT; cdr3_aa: CASSVVGRSSPLHF
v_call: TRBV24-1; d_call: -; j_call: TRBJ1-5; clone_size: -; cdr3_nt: TGTGCCACCAGTGATGGGGGGGCCCGGGGCAATCAGCCCCAGCATTTT; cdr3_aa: CATSDGGARGNQPQHF
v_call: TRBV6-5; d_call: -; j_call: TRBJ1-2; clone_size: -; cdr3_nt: TGTGCCAGCAGTTCCACAGGGACGTTGTATGGCTACACCTTC; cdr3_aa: CASSSTGTLYGYTF
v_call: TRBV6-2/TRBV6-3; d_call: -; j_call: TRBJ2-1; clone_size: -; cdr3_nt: TGTGCCAGCAGCCCTTCCGGGACTTCCCTCTACAATGAGCAGTTCTTC; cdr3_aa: CASSPSGTSLYNEQFF
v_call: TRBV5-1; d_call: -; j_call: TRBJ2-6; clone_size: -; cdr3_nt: TGCGCCAGCAGCTTGGGATTGAGTGGGGCCAACGTCCTGACTTTC; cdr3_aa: CASSLGLSGANVLTF
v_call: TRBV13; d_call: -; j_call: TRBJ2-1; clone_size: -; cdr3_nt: TGTGCCAGCAGCACGGCCCGCCCGGTAGGGGTCGTCAATGAGCAGTTCTTC; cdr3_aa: CASSTARPVGVVNEQFF
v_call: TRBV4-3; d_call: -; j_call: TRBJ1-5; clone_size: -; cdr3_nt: TGCGCCAGCAGCCAAGCTCCCAGGGGCCAGCCCCAGCATTTT; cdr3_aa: CASSQAPRGQPQHF
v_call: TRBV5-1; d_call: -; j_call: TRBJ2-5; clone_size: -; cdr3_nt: TGCGCCAGCAGCACCGGAGGCCAGGAGACCCAGTACTTC; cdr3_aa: CASSTGGQETQYF
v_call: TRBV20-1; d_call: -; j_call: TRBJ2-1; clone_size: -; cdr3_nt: TGCAGTGCTAGTGCCAGTGAAAGCGGCGGGATCTTC; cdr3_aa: CSASASESGGIF
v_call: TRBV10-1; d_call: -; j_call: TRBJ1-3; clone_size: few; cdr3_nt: TGCGCCAGCTTACTGAGGGGCAGGTCGGCTGGAAACACCATATATTTT; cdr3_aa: CASLLRGRSAGNTIYF
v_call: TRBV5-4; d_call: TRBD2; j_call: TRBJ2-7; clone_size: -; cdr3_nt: TGTGCCAGCAGCCCAAGGACTAGCGGGAGCCACGAGCAGTACTTC; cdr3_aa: CASSPRTSGSHEQYF
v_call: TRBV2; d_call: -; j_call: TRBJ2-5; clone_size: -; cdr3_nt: TGTGCCAGCAGTGAAGGCGGGGTCAAGGTGGAGACCCAGTACTTC; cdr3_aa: CASSEGGVKVETQYF
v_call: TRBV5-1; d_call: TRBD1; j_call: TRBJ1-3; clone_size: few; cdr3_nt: TGCGCCAGCAGCTTAAGGGGGCAGGGAACTGGAAACACCATATATTTT; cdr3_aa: CASSLRGQGTGNTIYF
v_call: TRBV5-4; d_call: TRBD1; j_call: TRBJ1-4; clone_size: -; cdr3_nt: TGTGCCAGCAGCAGTACAGGGGAACTCAATGAAAAACTGTTTTTT; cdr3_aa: CASSSTGELNEKLFF
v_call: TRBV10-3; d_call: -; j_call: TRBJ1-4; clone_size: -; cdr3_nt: TGTGCCATCGGGGAGGGGATTAATGAAAAACTGTTTTTT; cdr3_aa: CAIGEGINEKLFF
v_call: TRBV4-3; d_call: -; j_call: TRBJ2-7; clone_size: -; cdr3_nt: TGCGCCAGCAGCCAAGATGGTGATCGGCCCGAGCAGTACTTC; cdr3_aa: CASSQDGDRPEQYF
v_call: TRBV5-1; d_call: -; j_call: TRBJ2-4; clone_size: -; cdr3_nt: TGCGCCAGCAGCCTGACGGGGGACAGAGGAAACATTCAGTACTTC; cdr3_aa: CASSLTGDRGNIQYF
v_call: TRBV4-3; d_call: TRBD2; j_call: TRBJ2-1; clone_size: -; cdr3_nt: TGCGCCAGCAGCTACGGGACTAGGAACAATGAGCAGTTCTTC; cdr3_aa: CASSYGTRNNEQFF
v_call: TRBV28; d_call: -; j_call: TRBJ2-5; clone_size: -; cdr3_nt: TGTGCCAGCAGTCGGGACTTCCAAGAGACCCAGTACTTC; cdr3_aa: CASSRDFQETQYF
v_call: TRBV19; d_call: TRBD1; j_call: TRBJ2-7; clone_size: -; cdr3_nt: TGTGCCAGTAGAAAGGGACAGGCCTACGAGCAGTACTTC; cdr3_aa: CASRKGQAYEQYF
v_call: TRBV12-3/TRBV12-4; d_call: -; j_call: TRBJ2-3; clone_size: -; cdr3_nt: TGTGCCAGCAGTTTATGGAGAGAAGATACGCAGTATTTT; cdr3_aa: CASSLWREDTQYF
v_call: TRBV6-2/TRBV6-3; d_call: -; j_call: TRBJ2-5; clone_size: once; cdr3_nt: TGTGCCAGCAGTTTTAACGGAGGGGGAGAGACCCAGTACTTC; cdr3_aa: CASSFNGGGETQYF
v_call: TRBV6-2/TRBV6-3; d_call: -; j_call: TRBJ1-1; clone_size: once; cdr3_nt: TGTGCCAGCAGTTTCTCCGCTGAAGCTTTCTTT; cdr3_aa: CASSFSAEAFF
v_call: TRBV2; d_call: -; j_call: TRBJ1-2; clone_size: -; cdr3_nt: TGTGCCAGCAGTGTTCCTCCGAGTGTTAAGGATGGCTACACCTTC; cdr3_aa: CASSVPPSVKDGYTF
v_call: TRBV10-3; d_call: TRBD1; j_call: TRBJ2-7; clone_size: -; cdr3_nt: TGTGCCATCAGGGGGACAGGCCAAACCCACACCTACGAGCAGTACTTC; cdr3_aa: CAIRGTGQTHTYEQYF
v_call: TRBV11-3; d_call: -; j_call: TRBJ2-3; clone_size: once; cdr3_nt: TGTGCCAGCAGCCGTCCCCTATCGTCTGTTAGCGCAGATACGCAGTATTTT; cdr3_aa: CASSRPLSSVSADTQYF
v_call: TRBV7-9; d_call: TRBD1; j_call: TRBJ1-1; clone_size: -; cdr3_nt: TGTGCCAGCCTGGGGGACAGCCTGTTTTCCGAAGCTTTCTTT; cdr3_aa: CASLGDSLFSEAFF
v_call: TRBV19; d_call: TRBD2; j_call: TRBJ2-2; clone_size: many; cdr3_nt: TGTGCCAGTAGTTGGGTTAGCGGGGACACCGGGGAGCTGTTTTTT; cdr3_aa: CASSWVSGDTGELFF
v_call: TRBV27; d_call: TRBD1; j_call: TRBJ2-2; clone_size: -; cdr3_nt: TGTGCCAGCAGTTTATCTCCAGGGACAGGGAACACCGGGGAGCTGTTTTTT; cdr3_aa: CASSLSPGTGNTGELFF
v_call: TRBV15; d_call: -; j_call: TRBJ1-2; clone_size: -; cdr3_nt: TGTGCCACCAGCAGAGATCTGTACAATACGGCTAACTATGGCTACACCTTC; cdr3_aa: CATSRDLYNTANYGYTF
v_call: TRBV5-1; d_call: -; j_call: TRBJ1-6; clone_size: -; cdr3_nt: TGCGCCAGCAGCTCGGGGGACCGCCACGGATCACCCCTCCACTTT; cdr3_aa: CASSSGDRHGSPLHF
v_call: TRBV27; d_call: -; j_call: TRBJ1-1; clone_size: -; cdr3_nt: TGTGCCAGCAGTTTGGGGGCAGGGGTCGCGAACACTGAAGCTTTCTTT; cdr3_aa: CASSLGAGVANTEAFF
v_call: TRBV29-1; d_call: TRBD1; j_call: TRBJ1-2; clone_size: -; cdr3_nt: TGCAGCGTTGAAACCCTCCAGGGGGTCGGCTACACCTTC; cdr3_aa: CSVETLQGVGYTF
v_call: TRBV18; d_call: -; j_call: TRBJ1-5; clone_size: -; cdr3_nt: TGTGCCAGCTCACCAGAGGGGAATCAGCCCCAGCATTTT; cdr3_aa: CASSPEGNQPQHF
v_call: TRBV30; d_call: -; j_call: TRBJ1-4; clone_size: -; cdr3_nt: TGTGCCTGGAGTGATAGCAGTAATGAAAAACTGTTTTTT; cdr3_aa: CAWSDSSNEKLFF
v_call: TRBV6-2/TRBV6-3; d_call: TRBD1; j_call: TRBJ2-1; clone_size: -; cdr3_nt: TGTGCCAGCAGTTACAGGGGGCAGAGAGAGCAGTTCTTC; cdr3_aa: CASSYRGQREQFF
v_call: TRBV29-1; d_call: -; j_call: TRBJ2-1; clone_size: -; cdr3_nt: TGCAGCGTAACCCTTCACCTCTACTACAATGAGCAGTTCTTC; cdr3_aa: CSVTLHLYYNEQFF
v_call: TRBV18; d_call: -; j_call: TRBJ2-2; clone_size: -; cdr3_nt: TGTGCCAGCTCCCCACGCACGAACACCGGGGAGCTGTTTTTT; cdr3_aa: CASSPRTNTGELFF
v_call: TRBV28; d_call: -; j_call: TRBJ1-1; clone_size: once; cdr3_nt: TGTGCCAGCAGCCTGACAGGATTTGAAGCTTTCTTT; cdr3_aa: CASSLTGFEAFF
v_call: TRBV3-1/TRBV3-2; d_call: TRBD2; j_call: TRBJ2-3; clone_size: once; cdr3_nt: TGTGCCAGCAGCCATACGACTAGCGGGAATACCCGCACAGATACGCAGTATTTT; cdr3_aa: CASSHTTSGNTRTDTQYF
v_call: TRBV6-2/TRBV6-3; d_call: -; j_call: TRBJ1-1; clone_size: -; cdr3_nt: TGTGCCAGCAGTTACTATACAGGGTCTGGTCTGGACACTGAAGCTTTCTTT; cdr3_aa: CASSYYTGSGLDTEAFF
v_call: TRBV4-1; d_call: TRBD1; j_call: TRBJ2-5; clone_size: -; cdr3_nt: TGCGCCAGCAGCCGCTTCGTCGGGACAGGGGTGGAGACCCAGTACTTC; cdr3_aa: CASSRFVGTGVETQYF
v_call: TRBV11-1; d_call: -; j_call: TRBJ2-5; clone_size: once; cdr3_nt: TGTGCCAGCAGCTTTGGCAGCCAAGAGACCCAGTACTTC; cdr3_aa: CASSFGSQETQYF
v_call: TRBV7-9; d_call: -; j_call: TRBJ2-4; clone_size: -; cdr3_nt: TGTGCCAGCAGCTTAGCGGGCAAAGGCTACATTCAGTACTTC; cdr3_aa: CASSLAGKGYIQYF
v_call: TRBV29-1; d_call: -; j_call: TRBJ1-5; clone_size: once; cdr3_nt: TGCAGCGTTGTGTGGGAAAATGGGCAGGATCAGCCCCAGCATTTT; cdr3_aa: CSVVWENGQDQPQHF
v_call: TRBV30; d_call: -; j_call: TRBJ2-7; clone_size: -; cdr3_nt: TGTGCCTGGAACACCCTCGTGGGCTCCTACGAGCAGTACTTC; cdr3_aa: CAWNTLVGSYEQYF
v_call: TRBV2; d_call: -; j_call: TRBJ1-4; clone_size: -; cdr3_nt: TGTGCCAGCAAAAGTAATGAAAAACTGTTTTTT; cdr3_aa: CASKSNEKLFF